This TCR beta chain emerged from a study of neoadjuvant nivolumab and ipilimumab in lung cancer. Study findings and constraints: TCR sequencing covered a small number of samples.

Profiling relied on immunoSEQ multiplex PCR, and the TCRdb table lists in-frame clones only, not all of them. Among 25,000 to 35,000 clones, 80% to 95% were seen once, and the ten largest hold 2% to 2.5%. Germline values: CDR1 MNHEY, CDR2 SVGAGI. CDR3 length equals 14 residues. V trimming: 6 bases; J trimming: 5 bases; junction bases outside the gene matches: 5. Worth noting for this clone: The target antigen is unknown.

The chain recombines TRBV6-5 with TRBJ2-1; the match to TRBD2 covers 9 bases. The sample was peripheral blood, taken after neoadjuvant nivolumab, alone or with ipilimumab, at or shortly before surgery. The source is an adult with non-small cell lung cancer. CDR3: CASRLSGRHNEQFF. The CDR3 DNA reads as TGTGCCAGCAGACTTAGCGGGAGACACAATGAGCAGTTCTTC.